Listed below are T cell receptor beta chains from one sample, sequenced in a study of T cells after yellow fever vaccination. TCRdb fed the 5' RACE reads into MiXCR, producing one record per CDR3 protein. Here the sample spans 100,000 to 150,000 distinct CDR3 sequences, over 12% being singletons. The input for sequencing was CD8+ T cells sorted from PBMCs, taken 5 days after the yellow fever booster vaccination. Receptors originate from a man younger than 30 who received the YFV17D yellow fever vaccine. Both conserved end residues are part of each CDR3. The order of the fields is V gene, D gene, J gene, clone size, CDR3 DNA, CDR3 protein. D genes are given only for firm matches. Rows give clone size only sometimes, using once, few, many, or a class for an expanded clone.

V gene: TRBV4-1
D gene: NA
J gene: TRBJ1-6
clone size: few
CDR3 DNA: TGCGCCAGCAGCCAAGACTTAGTTCTCTCCTATAATTCACCCCTCCACTTT
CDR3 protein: CASSQDLVLSYNSPLHF

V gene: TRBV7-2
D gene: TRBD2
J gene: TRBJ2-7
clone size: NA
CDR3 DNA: TGTGCCAGCAGCTTAGTGGTGACTAGCGGGGGCTGGTACGAGCAGTACTTC
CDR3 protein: CASSLVVTSGGWYEQYF

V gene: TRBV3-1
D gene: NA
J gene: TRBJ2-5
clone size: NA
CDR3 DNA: TGTGCCAGCAGCCAAGATCGGCTGGTCCCGGAGGTGGAGACCCAGTACTTC
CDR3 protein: CASSQDRLVPEVETQYF

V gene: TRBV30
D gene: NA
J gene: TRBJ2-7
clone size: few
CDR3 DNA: TGTGCCTGGACAAAGCTCCACGAGCAGTACTTC
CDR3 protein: CAWTKLHEQYF

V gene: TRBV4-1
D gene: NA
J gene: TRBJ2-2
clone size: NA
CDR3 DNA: TGCGCCAGCAGCCCCCCTGGAGGGGGGATTAACACCGGGGAGCTGTTTTTT
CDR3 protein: CASSPPGGGINTGELFF

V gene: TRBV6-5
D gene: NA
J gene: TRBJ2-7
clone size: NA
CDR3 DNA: TGTGCCAGCAGTTACCCAGGGTCCTACGAGCAGTACTTC
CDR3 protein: CASSYPGSYEQYF

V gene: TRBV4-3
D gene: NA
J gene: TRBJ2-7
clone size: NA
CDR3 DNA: TGCGCCAGCAGCCAAGGAGAGTTCGGATACGAGCAGTACTTC
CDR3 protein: CASSQGEFGYEQYF

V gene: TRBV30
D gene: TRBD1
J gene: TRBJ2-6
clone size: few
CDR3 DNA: TGTGCCTTTTCCGGGACAGACAACTCTGGGGCCAACGTCCTGACTTTC
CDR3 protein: CAFSGTDNSGANVLTF

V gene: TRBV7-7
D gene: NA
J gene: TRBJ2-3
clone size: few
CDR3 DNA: TGTGCTAGCAGCTTAACAGATTCAGATACGCAGTATTTT
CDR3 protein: CASSLTDSDTQYF

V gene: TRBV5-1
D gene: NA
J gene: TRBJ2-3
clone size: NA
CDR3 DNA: TGCGCCAGCAGCTATACGGGGGTGGGAGATACGCAGTATTTT
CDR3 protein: CASSYTGVGDTQYF

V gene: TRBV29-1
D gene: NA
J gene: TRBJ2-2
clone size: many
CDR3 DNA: TGCAGCGTTGTGTTGGGAACCGGGGAGCTGTTTTTT
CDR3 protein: CSVVLGTGELFF

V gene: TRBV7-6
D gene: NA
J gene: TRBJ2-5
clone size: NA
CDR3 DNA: TGTGCCAGCAGCTTAGCGCTCTCAGGGCAGGAGACCCAGTACTTC
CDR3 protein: CASSLALSGQETQYF

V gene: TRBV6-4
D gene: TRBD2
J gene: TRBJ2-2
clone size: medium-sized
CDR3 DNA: TGTGCCAGCAGTGACGGGACTAGCACCGGGGAGCTGTTTTTT
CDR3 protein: CASSDGTSTGELFF

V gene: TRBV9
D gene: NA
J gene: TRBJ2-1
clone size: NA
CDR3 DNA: TGTGCCAGCAGCGTAGTTATCGGGGAGCGGTTCAATGAGCAGTTCTTC
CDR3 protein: CASSVVIGERFNEQFF

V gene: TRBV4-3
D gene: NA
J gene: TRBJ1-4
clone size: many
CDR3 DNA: TGCGCCAGCAGCCTGAGATGGGGCAGACTTAATGAAAAACTGTTTTTT
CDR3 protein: CASSLRWGRLNEKLFF

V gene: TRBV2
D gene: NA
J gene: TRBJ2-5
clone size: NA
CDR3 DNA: TGTGCCAGCACTGGGTTGGAGGAGACCCAGTACTTC
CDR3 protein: CASTGLEETQYF

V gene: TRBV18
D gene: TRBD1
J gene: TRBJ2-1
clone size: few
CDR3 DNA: TGTGCCAGCTCACGCCGGGACAGATACAGCTCCTACAATGAGCAGTTCTTC
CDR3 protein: CASSRRDRYSSYNEQFF

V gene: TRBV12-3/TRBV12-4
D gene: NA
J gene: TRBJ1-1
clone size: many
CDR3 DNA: TGTGCCAGCAGCCGAGGAAACACTGAAGCTTTCTTT
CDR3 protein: CASSRGNTEAFF

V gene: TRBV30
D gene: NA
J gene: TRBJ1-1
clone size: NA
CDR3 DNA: TGTGCCTGGAGCAAGAACACTGAAGCTTTCTTT
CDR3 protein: CAWSKNTEAFF

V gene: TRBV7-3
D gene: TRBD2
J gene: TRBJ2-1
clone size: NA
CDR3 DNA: TGTGCCAGCAGCTTAACGGGGACTAGCGGCAATGAGCAGTTCTTC
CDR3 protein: CASSLTGTSGNEQFF

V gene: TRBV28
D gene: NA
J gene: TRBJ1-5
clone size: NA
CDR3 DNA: TGTGCCAGCAGGGCCGCGTGGCTACAGGGAGAGCCCCAGCATTTT
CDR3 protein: CASRAAWLQGEPQHF

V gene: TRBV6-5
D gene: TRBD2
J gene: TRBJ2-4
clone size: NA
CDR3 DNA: TGTGCCAGCAGGTCCGGGACTAGCGGGGGAGCCAAAAACATTCAGTACTTC
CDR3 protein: CASRSGTSGGAKNIQYF

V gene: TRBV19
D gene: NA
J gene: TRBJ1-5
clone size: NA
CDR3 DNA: TGTGCCAGTAGTATCCGGGGTCGAAGCAATCAGCCCCAGCATTTT
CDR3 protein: CASSIRGRSNQPQHF

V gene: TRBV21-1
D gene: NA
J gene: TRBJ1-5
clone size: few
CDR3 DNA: TGTGCCAGCACTCGGGTCCCGCTTTGGCCCCAGCATTTT
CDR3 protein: CASTRVPLWPQHF

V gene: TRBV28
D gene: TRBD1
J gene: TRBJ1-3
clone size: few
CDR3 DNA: TGTGCCAGCAGAAGAGACAGGGGGCTAGGAAACACCATATATTTT
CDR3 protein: CASRRDRGLGNTIYF

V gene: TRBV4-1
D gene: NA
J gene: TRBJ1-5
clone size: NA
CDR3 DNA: TGCGCCAGCAGCCAAGCAAGTCCTAATAATCAGCCCCAGCATTTT
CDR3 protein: CASSQASPNNQPQHF

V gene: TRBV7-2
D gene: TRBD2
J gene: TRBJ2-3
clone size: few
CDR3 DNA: TGTGCCAGCAGTTACGATCGGACTAGCGGGGACACAGATACGCAGTATTTT
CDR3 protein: CASSYDRTSGDTDTQYF

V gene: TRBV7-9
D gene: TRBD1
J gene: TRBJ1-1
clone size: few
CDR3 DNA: TGTGCCAGCAGCCGCGGGACAGGTCTCCTGGGGAACACTGAAGCTTTCTTT
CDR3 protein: CASSRGTGLLGNTEAFF

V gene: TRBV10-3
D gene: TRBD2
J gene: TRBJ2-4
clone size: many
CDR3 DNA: TGTGCCACCTCGGTGAGCGGGGGGGTCAAAAACATTCAGTACTTC
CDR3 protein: CATSVSGGVKNIQYF

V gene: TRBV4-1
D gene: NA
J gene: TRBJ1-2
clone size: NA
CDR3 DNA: TGCGCCAGCAGCCAAGCTAACTATGGCTACACCTTC
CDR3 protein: CASSQANYGYTF

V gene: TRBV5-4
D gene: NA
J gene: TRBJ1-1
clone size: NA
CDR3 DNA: TGTGCCAGCAGCTCAGGAATGACAGGGAACACTGAAGCTTTCTTT
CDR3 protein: CASSSGMTGNTEAFF

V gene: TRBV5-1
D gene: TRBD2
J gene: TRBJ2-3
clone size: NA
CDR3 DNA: TGCGCCAGCAGCTTGTGGCGGGGGGCCACAGATACGCAGTATTTT
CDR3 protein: CASSLWRGATDTQYF